What follows are 27 T cell receptor beta chains derived from one specimen sequenced in a study of cytomegalovirus exposure and HLA in healthy donors. Vbeta (60) and Jbeta (13) primers were used in the PCR. Sequenced by immunoSEQ multiplex PCR; TCRdb stores in-frame clones only, minus some. This sample has some 170,000 clones, with less than 85% found just once. The sample consisted of PBMCs. The receptors shown here come from a man in his 60s in good health and CMV-seronegative.

V is TRBV28 and J is TRBJ2-7; perhaps TRBD1 as D (6 bases). CDR1 and CDR2 (germline): MDHEN, SYDVKM. This CDR3 contains 14 residues. V was cut by 6 bases and J by 0 bases, with 12 bases left in between. The DNA of the CDR3 is TGTGCCAGCAGCCCCCGGGACATCTCCTACGAGCAGTACTTC. This encodes CASSPRDISYEQYF.

The rearrangement uses TRBV27 and TRBJ1-1, with a weak D call TRBD1 (6 bases). This CDR3 is built from 12 residues. Trimming took off 5 bases at V and 5 bases at J, with 9 bases between the two ends. Germline V gene lookup returns CDR1 MNHEY and CDR2 SMNVEV (reference sequence). CDR3 region: CASSPTGTEAFF. CDR3 bases: TGTGCCAGCAGTCCTACAGGGACTGAAGCTTTCTTT.

Turning to this clone: The sample has other DNA sequences that encode this CDR3 too. The rearrangement uses TRBV9 and TRBJ2-5; TRBD1 aligns across 9 bases. V was pared by 0 bases and J by 5 bases, with 2 bases of the junction left unmatched. CDR1 and CDR2 from the germline V gene are SGDLS and YYNGEE. The CDR3 is 14 residues long. This CDR3 reads CASSVDRGQETQYF. The CDR3 nucleotides read TGTGCCAGCAGCGTAGACAGGGGGCAGGAGACCCAGTACTTC.

V gene TRBV4-1 combines with J gene TRBJ2-3, with 9 bases matching TRBD1. Germline-derived CDR1 and CDR2 are MGHRA and YSYEKL. The CDR3 runs 14 residues. Unmatched junction bases numbered 4, after V lost 1 base and J lost 8 bases. The CDR3 loop is CASSQGTGVGTQYF. CDR3 in DNA: TGCGCCAGCAGCCAAGGGACAGGGGTTGGTACGCAGTATTTT.

V usage is TRBV10-1 and J usage is TRBJ2-2; TRBD2 matches at 7 bases. From germline, CDR1 is WNHNN and CDR2 SYGVQD (reference sequence). This CDR3 is 14 amino acids long. J lost 6 bases, V lost 8 bases, and 9 bases had no gene match. The CDR3 nucleotides are TGCGCCAGCCGCCCATCGGGAGGTGCCGGGGAGCTGTTTTTT. It codes for CASRPSGGAGELFF.

V is TRBV4-1 and J is TRBJ2-2; the match to TRBD2 covers 7 bases. CDR1 is MGHRA and CDR2 is YSYEKL in the germline V gene. The length of the CDR3 is 14 residues. Trimming took 6 bases from V and 5 from J; bases not matched to a gene: 6. CDR3 protein: CASSWGAGTGELFF. CDR3 in DNA: TGCGCCAGCAGTTGGGGAGCGGGGACCGGGGAGCTGTTTTTT.

In its sample, this clone was seen once. This chain joins TRBV18 and TRBJ2-7; 7 positions match TRBD2. V lost 3 bases, J lost 3 bases, and 14 bases stayed unmatched. From germline, CDR1 is KGHSH and CDR2 LQKENI. The CDR3 has 17 residues. CDR3 protein: CASSPFGAAGVIYEQYF. CDR3 DNA: TGTGCCAGCTCACCGTTTGGGGCGGCGGGGGTAATCTACGAGCAGTACTTC.

The CDR3 here is CASSLEREPGDTQYF. DNA for the CDR3: TGCGCCAGCAGCCTCGAACGGGAGCCCGGAGATACGCAGTATTTT. The genes are TRBV4-3 and TRBJ2-3; a possible D gene is TRBD2 (6 bases). The CDR3 sequence is 15 residues long. The germline gives CDR1 LGHNA, CDR2 YSLEER. V was cut by 4 bases and J by 5 bases, with 16 bases left in between.

This rearrangement joins TRBV2 to TRBJ2-2; 7 positions agree with TRBD1. This CDR3 comprises 13 residues. Trimming at V came to 9 bases and at J to 2 bases, leaving 3 bases not matched to a gene. CDR1 and CDR2 (germline): SNHLY, FYNNEI. The CDR3: CASRDSNTGELFF. The CDR3 DNA reads TGTGCCAGTAGGGACAGTAACACCGGGGAGCTGTTTTTT.

This chain connects TRBV11-2 to TRBJ2-7; D is possibly TRBD1 (6 bases). Trimming cost V 1 base and J 3 bases, with 10 bases left between them. This CDR3 has 14 amino acids. Germline CDR1 reads SGHAT; CDR2 reads FQNNGV. The CDR3 bases are TGTGCCAGCAGCTTAGGGCAGGGGTACTACGAGCAGTACTTC. Its translation: CASSLGQGYYEQYF.

This clone has a handful of counts. This sequence joins TRBV6-5 and TRBJ1-5; 8 positions match TRBD1. CDR1 MNHEY and CDR2 SVGAGI come from the germline V gene. Unmatched junction bases numbered 2, after V lost 8 bases and J lost 5 bases. The CDR3 runs 12 residues. CDR3 protein: CASGQGDQPQHF. CDR3 bases: TGTGCCAGCGGACAGGGCGATCAGCCCCAGCATTTT.

Only a few counts were recorded for this clone. The chain joins TRBV6-5 to TRBJ2-3; D remains ambiguous. Trimming cost V 1 base and J 5 bases, with 7 bases left between them. This CDR3 has 13 amino acids. Germline V gives CDR1 MNHEY, CDR2 SVGAGI. The CDR3 DNA is TGTGCCAGCAGTTACTGGGCTTTAGATACGCAGTATTTT. Its protein is CASSYWALDTQYF.

V and J are TRBV27 and TRBJ2-7, with D possibly TRBD1 on 6 matching bases. Trimming left V 1 base short and J 4 bases short, with 11 bases between. The CDR3 runs 14 residues. The germline gives CDR1 MNHEY, CDR2 SMNVEV (reference sequence). In DNA form, the CDR3 reads TGTGCCAGCAGTTTATTCGGGACACAGTACGAGCAGTACTTC. This codes for CASSLFGTQYEQYF.

This chain links TRBV9 with TRBJ1-5; unclear D gene. The germline V gene has CDR1 SGDLS and CDR2 YYNGEE. The CDR3 loop spans 15 amino acids. Between the trimmed V and J ends, which lost 4 bases and 4 bases, there was a span of 15 bases. The CDR3: CASSSTGSPNQPQHF. The CDR3 coding sequence is TGTGCCAGCAGCTCAACCGGGAGCCCTAATCAGCCCCAGCATTTT.

Only a few counts were recorded for this clone. The gene calls are TRBV19 and TRBJ2-5; 8 bases are a match to TRBD1. Per germline, CDR1 LNHDA and CDR2 SQIVND (reference sequence). This CDR3 comprises 12 residues. Trimming removed 7 bases from V and 3 bases from J; junction bases left unmatched: 1. The DNA for the CDR3 is TGTGCCAGTAACAGGGGGAAAGAGACCCAGTACTTC. Its protein product is CASNRGKETQYF.

The chain links TRBV6-5 to TRBJ2-5; no firm D call. The DNA end favors TRBJ2-7, so the J call may be wrong. In germline, CDR1 is MNHEY, CDR2 SVGAGI. The length of the CDR3 is 15 residues. In DNA form, the CDR3 reads TGTGCCAGCAGTTCGCCGGGTCATCGCACCTACGAGCAGTACTTC. Its protein product is CASSSPGHRTYEQYF.

The chain couples TRBV19 to TRBJ1-2; TRBD1 aligns across 7 bases. The junction had 2 bases not matched to a gene; V was cut back by 4 bases and J by 3 bases. The CDR3 runs 13 residues. Germline V gives CDR1 LNHDA, CDR2 SQIVND (reference sequence). CDR3 DNA: TGTGCCAGTAGTAATACAGGGGACTATGGCTACACCTTC. Translation gives CASSNTGDYGYTF.

The chain recombines TRBV5-1 with TRBJ2-2; no definite D call. Trimming took off 4 bases at V and 9 bases at J, with 13 bases between the two ends. CDR3 size: 13 residues. Germline V gene data show CDR1 as SGHRS and CDR2 as YFSETQ. Here the CDR3 reads CASSKAGSWELFF. Written as DNA, the CDR3 is TGCGCCAGCAGCAAGGCCGGGTCCTGGGAGCTGTTTTTT.

V is TRBV5-1 and J is TRBJ2-3; D possibly corresponds to TRBD1 (6 bases). The V gene lost 0 bases and the J gene lost 4 bases, with 9 bases spanning the gap. Germline V CDR1 and CDR2: SGHRS, YFSETQ. The CDR3 covers 14 residues. CDR3 amino acids: CASSLARGADTQYF. The CDR3 DNA is TGCGCCAGCAGCTTGGCCAGGGGCGCAGATACGCAGTATTTT.

The V gene is TRBV9, the J gene TRBJ2-3; tentative D call: TRBD2 (5 bases). Between the trimmed V and J ends, which lost 1 base and 4 bases, there was a span of 10 bases. The CDR3 length is 14 residues. CDR1 is SGDLS and CDR2 is YYNGEE in the germline V gene. As DNA, the CDR3 is TGTGCCAGCAGCGTAATAGGGAGCCCAGATACGCAGTATTTT. It specifies CASSVIGSPDTQYF.

This clone was observed a single time. The chain is built from TRBV18 and TRBJ2-1; no reliable D call. This CDR3 has 14 amino acids. Trimming left V 3 bases short and J 4 bases short, with 10 bases between. Germline lookup yields CDR1 KGHSH and CDR2 LQKENI. The DNA for the CDR3 is TGTGCCAGCTCACCGGAGCAGAGTTACAATGAGCAGTTCTTC. Translation gives CASSPEQSYNEQFF.

The chain joins TRBV19 to TRBJ1-4; D might be TRBD1 (5 bases). V was pared by 5 bases and J by 7 bases, with 14 bases between. The CDR3 runs to 14 residues. The germline gives CDR1 LNHDA, CDR2 SQIVND (reference sequence). The DNA of the CDR3 is TGTGCCAGTAGTCTCCAGGGTGAAGCTGAAAAACTGTTTTTT. Its translation: CASSLQGEAEKLFF.

This clone was seen only once. As DNA, the CDR3 is TGTGCCAGCAGATCGCAGGGCCCATATGGCTACACCTTC. Its translation: CASRSQGPYGYTF. The chain recombines TRBV6-5 with TRBJ1-2; weak D call: TRBD1 (5 bases). Germline CDR1 is MNHEY and CDR2 is SVGAGI. V dropped 6 bases and J dropped 5 bases, with 13 bases sitting between them. This CDR3 is 13 amino acids long.

This clone has just a few counts. The rearrangement links TRBV30 to TRBJ1-4, with 7 bases aligning to TRBD1. The CDR3 contains 13 residues. Germline V gene lookup returns CDR1 GTSNPN and CDR2 SVGIG (reference sequence). The V segment lost 5 bases and the J segment 4 bases; nucleotides outside the gene matches: 4. CDR3 in amino acids: CAWETGLNEKLFF. Written as DNA, the CDR3 is TGTGCCTGGGAGACAGGGCTTAATGAAAAACTGTTTTTT.

The rearrangement links TRBV27 to TRBJ2-7; weak D call: TRBD2 (6 bases). The CDR3 consists of 14 residues. V lost 2 bases to trimming and J lost 5 bases, with 13 bases between them. Germline lookup yields CDR1 MNHEY and CDR2 SMNVEV (reference sequence). The CDR3, as DNA: TGTGCCAGCAGTTTAAGGGCGGGGTGGCACGAGCAGTACTTC. Translation gives CASSLRAGWHEQYF.

V usage is TRBV28 and J usage is TRBJ2-6; TRBD1 matches at 7 bases. Trimming took 1 base from V and 0 from J; bases not matched to a gene: 6. Germline V gives CDR1 MDHEN, CDR2 SYDVKM. This CDR3 region has 18 residues. The CDR3 loop reads CASSLFGDRSSGANVLTF. The CDR3 DNA reads TGTGCCAGCAGTTTATTTGGGGACAGATCCTCTGGGGCCAACGTCCTGACTTTC.

This clone was recorded only once. Other DNA sequences in the same sample also yield this CDR3. This sequence joins TRBV30 and TRBJ1-3; possible D gene TRBD1, 5 bases. V shed 3 bases and J shed 4 bases, with 13 bases lying between them. CDR1 is GTSNPN and CDR2 is SVGIG in the germline V gene (reference sequence). The CDR3 has 14 amino acids. The CDR3 sequence: CAWSGGGVGNTIYF. Here the CDR3 DNA reads TGTGCCTGGAGCGGGGGGGGAGTCGGAAACACCATATATTTT.